This T cell receptor (beta chain) was sequenced for a study of blood T cell repertoires in COVID-19. Across the study: The United States, Italy and Spain were the sources of the acute and convalescent COVID-19 samples.

The CDR3 spans 11 residues. Germline CDR1 KGHSY, CDR2 FQNENV. Of note for this clone: A read error may account for a junction end that differs from germline.

In the original analysis: Reference gene primer amplification in the assay estimated nucleated cell counts. The assay was immunoSEQ multiplex PCR, and TCRdb's table has in-frame clones only and misses some. That table supplies the V and J calls and clone size; D and trimming were determined from the DNA. Of about 260,000 clones detected, about 83% appear once; the ten largest clones hold around a tenth. V and J are TRBV16 and TRBJ2-5; D unclear. Sequences were obtained from peripheral blood. The TCR was taken from a woman aged 45-60 years who had recovered from COVID-19. The CDR3 sequence is CASSHQETQYF. The CDR3 DNA reads as TGTGCCAGCAGCCACCAGGAGACCCAGTACTTC.